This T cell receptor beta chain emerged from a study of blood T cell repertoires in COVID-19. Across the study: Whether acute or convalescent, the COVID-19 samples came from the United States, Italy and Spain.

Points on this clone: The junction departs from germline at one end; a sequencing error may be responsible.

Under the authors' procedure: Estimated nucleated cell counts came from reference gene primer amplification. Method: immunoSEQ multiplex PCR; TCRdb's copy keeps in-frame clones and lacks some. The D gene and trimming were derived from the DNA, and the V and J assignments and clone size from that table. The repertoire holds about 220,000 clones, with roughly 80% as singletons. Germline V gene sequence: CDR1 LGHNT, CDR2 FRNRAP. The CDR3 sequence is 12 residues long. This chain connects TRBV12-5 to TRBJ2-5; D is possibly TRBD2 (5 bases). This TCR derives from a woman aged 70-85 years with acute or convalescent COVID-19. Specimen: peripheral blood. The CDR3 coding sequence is TGTGCTAGTGGTTTGCCTTGGGAGATCCAGTACTTC. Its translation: CASGLPWEIQYF.